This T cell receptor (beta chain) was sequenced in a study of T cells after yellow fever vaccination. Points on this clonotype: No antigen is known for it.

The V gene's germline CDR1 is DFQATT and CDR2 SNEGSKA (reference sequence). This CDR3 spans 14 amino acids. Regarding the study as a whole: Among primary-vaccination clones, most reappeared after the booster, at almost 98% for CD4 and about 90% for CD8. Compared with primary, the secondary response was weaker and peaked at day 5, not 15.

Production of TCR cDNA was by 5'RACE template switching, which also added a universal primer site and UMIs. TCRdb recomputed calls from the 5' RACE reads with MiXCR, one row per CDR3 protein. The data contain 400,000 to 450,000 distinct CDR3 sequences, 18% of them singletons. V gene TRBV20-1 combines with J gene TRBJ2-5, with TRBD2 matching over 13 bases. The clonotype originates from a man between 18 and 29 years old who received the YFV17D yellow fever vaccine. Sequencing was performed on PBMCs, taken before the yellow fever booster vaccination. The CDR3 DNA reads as TGCAGCCCACGACTAGCGGGGGGCGAAGAGACCCAGTACTTC. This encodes CSPRLAGGEETQYF.